This T cell receptor (beta chain) is from a study of T cell repertoires in cytomegalovirus infection. Study summary: Indications came from public TCR beta signatures; they pointed to CMV infection and to a matching HLA type. Findings and caveats of the study: CMV-specific TCR beta clonotypes restricted by HLA-C were the ones dominating the ex vivo response. Summed frequency of shared TCR beta families picked out CMV carriers who also had the relevant HLA.

This CDR3 is 15 amino acids long. Germline V gene sequence: CDR1 ENHRY, CDR2 SYGVKD. The junction had 8 bases not matched to a gene; V was cut back by 2 bases and J by 7 bases. On this clonotype itself: Its antigen is undetermined.

In TCRdb, the reads were re-called with MiXCR into one record per CDR3 protein. The data show almost 550,000 distinct CDR3 sequences, with approximately 16% seen just once and about 24% held by the top ten. The chain is built from TRBV10-3 and TRBJ1-2; TRBD1 matches at 9 bases. The clonotype originates from a human donor in good health (CMV status not recorded). Some clones in this sample may be carry-over from other donors' samples. Sequenced: CD8+ T cells from PBMCs. CDR3 nucleotides: TGTGCCATCAGTGAGGCGACGGGACAGGGCGGTGGCTACACCTTC. Amino acids: CAISEATGQGGGYTF.